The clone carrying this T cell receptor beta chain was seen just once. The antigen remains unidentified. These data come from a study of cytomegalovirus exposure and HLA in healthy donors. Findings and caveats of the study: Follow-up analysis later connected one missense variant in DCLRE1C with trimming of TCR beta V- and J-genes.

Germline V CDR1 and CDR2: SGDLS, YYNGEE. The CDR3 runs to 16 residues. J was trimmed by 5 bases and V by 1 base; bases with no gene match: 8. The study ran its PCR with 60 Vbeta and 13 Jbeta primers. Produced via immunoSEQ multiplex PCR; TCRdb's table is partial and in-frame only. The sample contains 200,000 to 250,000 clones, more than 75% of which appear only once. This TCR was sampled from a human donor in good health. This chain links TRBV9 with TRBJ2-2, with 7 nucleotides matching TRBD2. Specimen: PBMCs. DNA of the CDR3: TGTGCCAGCAGCGTACGAGGACTAGAGGTAACCGGGGAGCTGTTTTTT. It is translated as CASSVRGLEVTGELFF. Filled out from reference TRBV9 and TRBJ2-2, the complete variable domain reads DSGVTQTPKHLITATGQRVTLRCSPRSGDLSVYWYQQSLDQGLQFLIQYYNGEERAKGNILERFSAQQFPDLHSELNLSSLELGDSALYFCASSVRGLEVTGELFFGEGSRLTVL.